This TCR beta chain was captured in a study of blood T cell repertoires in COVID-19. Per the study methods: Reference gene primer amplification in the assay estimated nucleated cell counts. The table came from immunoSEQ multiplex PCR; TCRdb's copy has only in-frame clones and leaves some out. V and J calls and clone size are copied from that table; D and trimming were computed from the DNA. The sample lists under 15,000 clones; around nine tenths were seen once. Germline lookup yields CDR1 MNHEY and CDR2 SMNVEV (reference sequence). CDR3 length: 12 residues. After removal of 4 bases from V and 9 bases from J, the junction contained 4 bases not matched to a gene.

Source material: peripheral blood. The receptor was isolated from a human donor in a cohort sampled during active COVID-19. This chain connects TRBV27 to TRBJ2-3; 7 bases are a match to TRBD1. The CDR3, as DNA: TGTGCCAGCAGTTATACAGGGGAAACGCAGTATTTT. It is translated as CASSYTGETQYF.